Below, 23 T cell receptor beta chains from the same sample are listed, as sequenced in a study of post-analysis software for immune sequencing data. Study-level findings and limits: Controls showed lower frequencies than patients for a handful of TRBV segments, and TRBV5-6, TRBV5-1 and TRBV20-1 were among these.

Their recognized antigens are unknown. Every TCR beta cDNA library bore unique molecular identifiers. Using its own MiXCR run on the PCR reads, TCRdb lists one record per CDR3 protein. The data contain a few hundred thousand distinct CDR3 sequences, around 36% of them seen just once; the ten biggest clones take up less than 6%. Sequencing was performed on blood. Receptors originate from a girl under 18 with multiple sclerosis.

In this sample, this clonotype turned up once. The chain couples TRBV5-1 to TRBJ2-7; tentative D call: TRBD2 (5 bases). The ends were cut back, 2 bases at V and 7 bases at J, with 13 bases in the middle. The CDR3 consists of 13 residues. Germline V CDR1 and CDR2: SGHRS, YFSETQ. The CDR3 loop reads CASSFQDYNEQYF. The DNA of the CDR3 is TGCGCCAGCAGCTTTCAAGACTACAATGAGCAGTACTTC. Together with reference TRBV5-1 and TRBJ2-7, the CDR3 gives the full variable domain: KAGVTQTPRYLIKTRGQQVTLSCSPISGHRSVSWYQQTPGQGLQFLFEYFSETQRNKGNFPGRFSGRQFSNSRSEMNVSTLELGDSALYLCASSFQDYNEQYFGPGTRLTVT.

This chain uses TRBV20-1 with TRBJ1-2, with unresolved D. This CDR3 is built from 10 residues. The V gene's germline CDR1 is DFQATT and CDR2 SNEGSKA (reference sequence). V gave up 5 bases and J gave up 0 bases, with 1 base separating them. The CDR3 coding sequence is TGCAGTGCTGCTAACTATGGCTACACCTTC. Translating it yields CSAANYGYTF.

The rearrangement uses TRBV20-1 and TRBJ1-3; D gene uncertain. Germline CDR1 DFQATT, CDR2 SNEGSKA (reference sequence). The CDR3 runs 15 residues. Trimming shortened V by 0 bases and J by 6 bases, and 15 bases separated the two germline ends. CDR3: CSARDVRGGKNTIYF. In nucleotides, the CDR3 is TGCAGTGCTAGAGATGTCCGGGGAGGGAAAAACACCATATATTTT.

On this clonotype itself: An end of the junction does not agree with germline; a read error may underlie this. This CDR3 reads CASSEQGSRSYNGQFF. The CDR3 bases are TGTGCCAGCAGTGAACAGGGGTCAAGGTCCTACAATGGGCAGTTCTTC. V and J are TRBV7-8 and TRBJ2-1; 7 nucleotides agree with TRBD1. This CDR3 spans 16 amino acids. Germline assignment: CDR1 SGHVS and CDR2 FQNEAQ.

With respect to this clonotype: One junction end disagrees with the germline gene, perhaps due to a read error. The genes are TRBV5-5 and TRBJ2-2; D is possibly TRBD2 (5 bases). Germline loops: CDR1 SGHKS, CDR2 YYEKEE (reference sequence). The CDR3 covers 14 residues. In DNA, the CDR3 is TGTGCCGGCAGCTTGCTTAGCGAGGCCGGGGAGCTGTTTTTT. The encoded protein is CAGSLLSEAGELFF.

On this clonotype itself: One end of the junction is discordant with germline, which a read error may explain. The V call is TRBV4-1, the J call TRBJ2-3, with D possibly TRBD1 on 7 matching bases. This CDR3 spans 14 amino acids. CDR1 and CDR2 from the germline V gene are MGHRA and YSYEKL. The CDR3 protein is CAGSQGGPPDTQYF. The CDR3 nucleotides read TGCGCCGGCAGCCAGGGGGGACCTCCGGATACGCAGTATTTT.

The chain recombines TRBV7-8 with TRBJ2-1; 9 bases match TRBD2. The CDR3 has 18 residues. Germline V CDR1 and CDR2: SGHVS, FQNEAQ. J gave up 7 bases and V 3 bases, and 16 bases lay outside the gene matches. CDR3 protein: CASSLRVAGAPLWNEQFF. In nucleotides, the CDR3 is TGTGCCAGCAGCTTGCGGGTAGCGGGGGCGCCTCTCTGGAATGAGCAGTTCTTC. Combining the CDR3 with reference TRBV7-8 and TRBJ2-1 gives the whole variable domain GAGVSQSPRYKVAKRGQDVALRCDPISGHVSLFWYQQALGQGPEFLTYFQNEAQLDKSGLPSDRFFAERPEGSVSTLKIQRTQQEDSAVYLCASSLRVAGAPLWNEQFFGPGTRLTVL.

The chain recombines TRBV27 with TRBJ2-7, with 8 bases aligning to TRBD1. Germline trimming cut 3 bases from V and 2 bases from J; bases unmatched to any gene: 9. This CDR3 contains 16 residues. Germline V gene sequence: CDR1 MNHEY, CDR2 SMNVEV (reference sequence). The CDR3 sequence is CASSFPDREVTYEQYF. In DNA, the CDR3 is TGTGCCAGCAGTTTCCCGGACAGGGAGGTCACCTACGAGCAGTACTTC.

J is TRBJ2-1 and V is TRBV6-1, with 8 bases aligning to TRBD2. This CDR3 is 14 amino acids long. Per the germline V gene, CDR1 is MNHNS and CDR2 is SASEGT. After removal of 6 bases from V and 3 bases from J, the junction contained 4 bases not matched to a gene. The CDR3 DNA sequence: TGTGCCAGCAGGGAGGCGGGGGGCTACAATGAGCAGTTCTTC. Translation gives CASREAGGYNEQFF.

This chain links TRBV7-9 with TRBJ2-6; TRBD1 is a possible D gene (5 bases). The germline CDR1 and CDR2 sequences are SEHNR and FQNEAQ (reference sequence). This CDR3 comprises 17 residues. The V end was cut by 2 bases, the J end by 0 bases, with 11 bases between. The chain's CDR3 is CASSLQGSSSGANVLTF. CDR3 DNA sequence: TGTGCCAGCAGCTTACAGGGTTCTAGCTCTGGGGCCAACGTCCTGACTTTC. Supplemented by reference TRBV7-9 and TRBJ2-6, the full variable domain reads DTGVSQNPRHKITKRGQNVTFRCDPISEHNRLYWYRQTLGQGPEFLTYFQNEAQLEKSRLLSDRFSAERPKGSFSTLEIQRTEQGDSAMYLCASSLQGSSSGANVLTFGAGSRLTVL.

This clonotype was counted only a few times. The rearrangement uses TRBV15 and TRBJ2-3, with TRBD2 as a possible D gene (6 bases). The V gene lost 6 bases and the J gene lost 6 bases, with 16 bases spanning the gap. The CDR3 is 14 residues long. Germline lookup yields CDR1 LNHNV and CDR2 YYDKDF (reference sequence). DNA for the CDR3: TGTGCCACCAGGAGCGGGCAGGCTAGGGATACGCAGTATTTT. Amino acid sequence: CATRSGQARDTQYF.

About this clonotype: The junction does not match germline at one end; this may be a read error. The V and J genes are TRBV5-1 and TRBJ1-6; 7 positions agree with TRBD1. The CDR3 extends over 14 amino acids. In germline, CDR1 is SGHRS, CDR2 YFSETQ. CDR3 bases: TGCGCCAGCAGCTTAGACAGGGAGAATTCACCCCCCCACTTT. This translates into CASSLDRENSPPHF.

The chain uses TRBV28 and TRBJ1-2, with D unclear. Germline CDR1 and CDR2: MDHEN and SYDVKM. The CDR3 runs 13 residues. Trimming took off 2 bases at V and 4 bases at J, with 8 bases between the two ends. The CDR3 sequence is CASSLMGSYGYTF. CDR3 nucleotide sequence: TGTGCCAGCAGTTTAATGGGTTCCTATGGCTACACCTTC.

The chain is built from TRBV3-1 and TRBJ2-3, with 10 bases lining up with TRBD2. V shed 6 bases and J 2 bases; nucleotides not matched to a gene: 11. This CDR3 comprises 17 residues. Looked up from germline, CDR1 is LGHDT and CDR2 is YNNKEL (reference sequence). As DNA, the CDR3 is TGTGCCAGCAGGACGGGACTAGCGACGGGATACACAGATACGCAGTATTTT. This gives the protein CASRTGLATGYTDTQYF.

In this sample, this clonotype turned up a few times. The chain has TRBV20-1 and TRBJ1-1; the D gene is possibly TRBD1 (5 bases). V shed 2 bases and J shed 4 bases, with 20 bases lying between them. CDR3 length: 16 amino acids. Germline assignment: CDR1 DFQATT and CDR2 SNEGSKA (reference sequence). DNA for the CDR3: TGCAGTGCTAGATCCAACCTGGGGACGGTTCCCACTGAAGCTTTCTTT. Its protein is CSARSNLGTVPTEAFF.

The CDR3 here is CASSEDIPHTGELFF. CDR3 DNA: TGTGCCAGCAGTGAAGATATCCCACATACCGGGGAGCTGTTTTTT. The chain combines TRBV2 with TRBJ2-2; the D is unclear. The CDR3 sequence is 15 residues long. CDR1 and CDR2 from the germline V gene are SNHLY and FYNNEI. Deletions cut 1 base from V and 5 bases from J, with 11 bases between.

This clonotype was found a few times. The V gene is TRBV6-4, the J gene TRBJ2-3; D gene unclear. V was cut by 3 bases and J by 1 base, with 11 bases left in between. The CDR3 is made up of 15 amino acids. Germline V gene data show CDR1 as MRHNA and CDR2 as SNTAGT. CDR3: CASSDTASGTDTQYF. The CDR3 region has the DNA TGTGCCAGCAGTGATACGGCTAGTGGCACAGATACGCAGTATTTT.

The chain recombines TRBV10-3 with TRBJ1-5, with a possible D match to TRBD1 (5 bases). The V gene lost 6 bases and the J gene lost 5 bases, with 14 bases spanning the gap. The V gene's germline CDR1 is ENHRY and CDR2 SYGVKD. The CDR3 sequence is 14 residues long. The CDR3 DNA is TGTGCCATCAGGGAGGGCAGGGCCGATCAGCCCCAGCATTTT. Residues: CAIREGRADQPQHF.

The chain recombines TRBV5-1 with TRBJ1-1; 7 bases are a match to TRBD1. V trimming: 0 bases; J trimming: 1 base; junction bases outside the gene matches: 3. The CDR3 runs 15 residues. Germline V gene sequence: CDR1 SGHRS, CDR2 YFSETQ. The CDR3 DNA sequence: TGCGCCAGCAGCTTGGTGGCAGGGGGGAACACTGAAGCTTTCTTT. It yields the protein CASSLVAGGNTEAFF.

This clonotype was picked up a small number of times. The chain carries TRBV4-2 and TRBJ2-1, with D possibly being TRBD2 (6 bases). V was cut by 3 bases and J by 1 base, with 10 bases left in between. Germline values: CDR1 LGHNA, CDR2 YNFKEQ. CDR3 length: 15 amino acids. The CDR3 DNA reads as TGTGCCAGCAGCCAGGAGGGACCGTCCTACAATGAGCAGTTCTTC. Translation gives CASSQEGPSYNEQFF.

V is TRBV5-1 and J is TRBJ2-6, with unresolved D. The CDR3 loop spans 16 amino acids. CDR1 SGHRS and CDR2 YFSETQ come from the germline V gene. The germline V and J ends were trimmed by 2 bases and 0 bases, with 9 bases remaining between them. The DNA of the CDR3 is TGCGCCAGCAGCTTAGGGCAGTCCTCTGGGGCCAACGTCCTGACTTTC. It specifies CASSLGQSSGANVLTF.

The V and J genes are TRBV15 and TRBJ2-5, with 9 bases lining up with TRBD1. Germline assignment: CDR1 LNHNV and CDR2 YYDKDF (reference sequence). This CDR3 is built from 17 residues. V lost 1 base, J lost 3 bases, and 9 bases stayed unmatched. This chain's CDR3 is CATSRGASGTGKETQYF. CDR3 in DNA: TGTGCCACCAGCAGAGGGGCGTCCGGGACAGGGAAAGAGACCCAGTACTTC.

The gene calls are TRBV20-1 and TRBJ2-1, with a weak D call TRBD2 (6 bases). The germline V gene has CDR1 DFQATT and CDR2 SNEGSKA (reference sequence). V lost 0 bases to trimming and J lost 9 bases, with 12 bases between them. The CDR3 has 13 residues. The CDR3 sequence: CSARDFRGGEQFF. In DNA, the CDR3 is TGCAGTGCTAGAGATTTTAGGGGAGGTGAGCAGTTCTTC.